This T cell receptor (beta chain) is drawn from a study of regulatory T cells in long-lasting Graves disease. The CDR3 length is 13 residues. CDR1 and CDR2 from the germline V gene are KGHDR and SFDVKD. Comment on this clonotype: A much larger clone is a single base away; this may be a read error.

For TCR beta, libraries came from iRepertoire HTBI primers and Arm-PCR of CDR3 regions. TCRdb recomputed calls from the multiplex PCR reads with MiXCR, one row per CDR3 protein. The table has 380,000 or so distinct CDR3 sequences, 16% seen once; the top ten hold roughly 21%. Time point defined: newly diagnosed GD, antithyroid drugs for less than 3 months. Following extraction of RNA from PBMCs, that RNA was used to make the TCR library. This sample also belongs to another study, concerning T cells in Graves' hyperthyroidism and ophthalmopathy. That report adds: In the blood, most expanded thyroid clonotypes above 0.001 appeared as well. The model anticipated ophthalmopathy a median approximately 6.5 months pre-onset.

This TCR was recovered from a woman between 18 and 29 years old with Graves disease. The sample consisted of peripheral blood mononuclear cells (PBMCs), taken at new diagnosis, from a patient treated with antithyroid drugs. The chain uses TRBV24-1 and TRBJ2-7; perhaps TRBD2 as D (6 bases). As DNA, the CDR3 is TGTGCCACCAGCGTGGGGGGAGGATACGGGCAGTACTTC. It yields the protein CATSVGGGYGQYF.